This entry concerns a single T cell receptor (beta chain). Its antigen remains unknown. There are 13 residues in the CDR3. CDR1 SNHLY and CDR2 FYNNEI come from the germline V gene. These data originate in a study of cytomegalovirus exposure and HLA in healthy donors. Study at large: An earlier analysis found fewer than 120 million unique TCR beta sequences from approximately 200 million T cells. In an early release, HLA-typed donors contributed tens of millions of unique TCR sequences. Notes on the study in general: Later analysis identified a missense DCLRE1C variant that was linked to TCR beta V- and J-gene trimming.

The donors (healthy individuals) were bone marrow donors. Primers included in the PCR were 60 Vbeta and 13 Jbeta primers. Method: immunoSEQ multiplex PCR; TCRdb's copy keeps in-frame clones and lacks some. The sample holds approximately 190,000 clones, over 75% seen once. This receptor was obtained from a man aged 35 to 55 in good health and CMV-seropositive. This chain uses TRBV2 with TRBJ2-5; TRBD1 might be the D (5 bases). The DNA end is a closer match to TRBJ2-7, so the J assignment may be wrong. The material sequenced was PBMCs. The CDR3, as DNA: TGTGCCAGCCAGGACACCCGCTCCTACGAGCAGTACTTC. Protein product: CASQDTRSYEQYF.